The next 18 T cell receptor beta chains were all read from a single sample in a study of T-cell memory formation after mild COVID-19. TCRdb re-derived calls from the 5' RACE reads in MiXCR, one entry per CDR3 protein. The sample has roughly 580,000 distinct CDR3 sequences; under 20% are singletons. Sequenced sample: PBMCs or a T cell subset sorted from them (not recorded which). All receptors come from an adult woman who had mild COVID-19 (a few samples of this study predate the infection). Cell type and time point are not known.

Only a few counts were recorded for this clonotype. The genes are TRBV4-3 and TRBJ2-3, with 8 bases lining up with TRBD2. Germline-derived CDR1 and CDR2 are LGHNA and YSLEER. V lost 4 bases, J lost 4 bases, and 10 bases stayed unmatched. This CDR3 has 16 residues. CDR3 bases: TGCGCCAGCAGCCCCGGGAGGGGGGGGATTTCAGATACGCAGTATTTT. Protein: CASSPGRGGISDTQYF.

With regard to this clonotype: The junction departs from the called germline gene at one end, perhaps through a read error. V and J are TRBV6-2 or TRBV6-3 and TRBJ2-2; 9 bases are a match to TRBD2. The CDR3 length is 14 residues. CDR1 MNHEY and CDR2 SVGEGT come from the germline V gene. CDR3 DNA: TGTGCCGGCAGGCCCGCGGGAGGGCCCGGGGAGCTGTTTTTT. This codes for CAGRPAGGPGELFF.

This clonotype was seen more than once but under ten times. The chain links TRBV11-2 to TRBJ1-1; D remains ambiguous. There are 14 residues in the CDR3. Trimming took off 1 base at V and 5 bases at J, with 11 bases between the two ends. From germline, CDR1 is SGHAT and CDR2 FQNNGV. The CDR3, as DNA: TGTGCCAGCAGCTTAGGCCAGCGGAAGACTGAAGCTTTCTTT. It yields the protein CASSLGQRKTEAFF.

For the CDR3, the DNA is TGTGCCAGCAGCTTAGAAATAGGTGGCTACACCTTC. The encoded protein is CASSLEIGGYTF. J is TRBJ1-2 and V is TRBV7-2; no reliable D call. Deletions cut 1 base from V and 7 bases from J, with 7 bases between. Germline lookup yields CDR1 SGHTA and CDR2 FQGNSA. CDR3 length equals 12 residues.

CDR3 amino acids: CASSPGQGAYGYTF. The CDR3 DNA follows: TGTGCCAGCAGCCCGGGACAGGGGGCATATGGCTACACCTTC. The chain combines TRBV5-6 with TRBJ1-2; TRBD1 aligns across 12 bases. The germline V gene encodes CDR1 SGHDT and CDR2 YYEEEE. The CDR3 runs 14 residues. With 4 bases clipped from V and 5 bases from J, the junction kept 3 bases outside the gene matches.

This clonotype occurred a few times. For the CDR3, the DNA is TGTGCCACCTTTTGGCCCCACGGGGGGGGTGAGCAGTTCTTC. This gives the protein CATFWPHGGGEQFF. V usage is TRBV6-2 or TRBV6-3 and J usage is TRBJ2-1; TRBD2 matches 8 bases. V dropped 10 bases and J dropped 9; count of bases not matched to a gene: 14. Germline V gene lookup returns CDR1 MNHEY and CDR2 SVGEGT. This CDR3 has 14 residues.

This chain connects TRBV5-5 to TRBJ2-2, with no clear D. Germline V gene lookup returns CDR1 SGHKS and CDR2 YYEKEE (reference sequence). The CDR3 extends over 13 amino acids. The germline V and J ends were trimmed by 5 bases and 3 bases, with 8 bases remaining between them. CDR3 nucleotide sequence: TGTGCCAGCAGACTTACTTACACCGGGGAGCTGTTTTTT. Translated: CASRLTYTGELFF.

This clonotype has only a few counts. V gene TRBV27 combines with J gene TRBJ2-7, with 10 positions matching TRBD2. This CDR3 region has 18 residues. Germline lookup yields CDR1 MNHEY and CDR2 SMNVEV (reference sequence). The V and J ends lost 4 bases and 1 base, in that order; junction bases with no gene match: 13. The CDR3 DNA reads TGTGCCAGCAGTTCTGGAGTCCGGCTAGCGGGAGCATCCTACGAGCAGTACTTC. The encoded protein is CASSSGVRLAGASYEQYF.

The genes are TRBV12-3 or TRBV12-4 and TRBJ2-2; 9 nucleotides agree with TRBD1. Unmatched junction bases numbered 18, after V lost 5 bases and J lost 2 bases. This CDR3 has 20 amino acids. This CDR3 is CASSPTPGTGKGRNTGELFF. The CDR3 DNA follows: TGTGCCAGCAGTCCAACTCCAGGGACAGGGAAGGGTAGAAACACCGGGGAGCTGTTTTTT.

The chain employs TRBV3-1 and TRBJ2-5; no clear D. Germline V gene sequence: CDR1 LGHDT, CDR2 YNNKEL (reference sequence). The CDR3 loop spans 12 amino acids. V was clipped by 4 bases and J by 9 bases, with 12 bases between them. The CDR3 loop reads CASSLKGMAQYF. CDR3 sequence (DNA): TGTGCCAGCAGCCTCAAAGGGATGGCCCAGTACTTC.

The chain joins TRBV29-1 to TRBJ2-3; tentative D call: TRBD2 (6 bases). The CDR3 sequence is 14 residues long. Germline V lookup: CDR1 SQVTM, CDR2 ANQGSEA. With 3 bases removed from V and 1 base from J, the gap between germline ends came to 11 bases. This CDR3 reads CSVEGRGGTDTQYF. The CDR3 coding sequence is TGCAGCGTTGAGGGGCGGGGAGGCACAGATACGCAGTATTTT.

In its sample, this clonotype was seen a few times. The gene calls are TRBV12-3 or TRBV12-4 and TRBJ2-5; D gene ambiguous. Trimming shortened V by 8 bases and J by 5 bases, and 9 bases separated the two germline ends. The CDR3 sequence is 11 residues long. The CDR3 is CASGAYETQYF. For the CDR3, the DNA is TGTGCCAGCGGCGCCTACGAGACCCAGTACTTC.

The chain uses TRBV4-3 and TRBJ2-3; tentative D call: TRBD2 (5 bases). The CDR3 has 17 amino acids. CDR1 and CDR2 (germline): LGHNA, YSLEER. The V end lost 1 base, the J end lost 2 bases, and 16 bases lay between the germline ends. For the CDR3, the DNA is TGCGCCAGCAGCCAAGCCAAGGACTTCCCCGCCACAGATACGCAGTATTTT. This sequence encodes CASSQAKDFPATDTQYF.

This chain joins TRBV5-1 and TRBJ1-2, with unresolved D. Germline V CDR1 and CDR2: SGHRS, YFSETQ. Deletions cut 0 bases from V and 6 bases from J, with 9 bases between. The CDR3 runs to 13 residues. This CDR3 is CASSLASPDGYTF. CDR3 nucleotides: TGCGCCAGCAGCTTGGCCTCTCCAGATGGCTACACCTTC. Supplemented by reference TRBV5-1 and TRBJ1-2, the full variable domain reads KAGVTQTPRYLIKTRGQQVTLSCSPISGHRSVSWYQQTPGQGLQFLFEYFSETQRNKGNFPGRFSGRQFSNSRSEMNVSTLELGDSALYLCASSLASPDGYTFGSGTRLTVV.

There are a few counts of this clonotype. This chain connects TRBV5-1 to TRBJ2-4, with D maybe TRBD1 (6 bases). Trimming removed 0 bases at V and 2 bases at J, with 9 bases between. Germline V gives CDR1 SGHRS, CDR2 YFSETQ. The CDR3 contains 15 residues. The chain's CDR3 is CASSLVGATKNIQYF. For the CDR3, the DNA is TGCGCCAGCAGCTTGGTGGGGGCGACCAAAAACATTCAGTACTTC.

Only a few counts were recorded for this clonotype. This chain connects TRBV7-2 to TRBJ2-1; TRBD2 aligns across 9 bases. Germline values: CDR1 SGHTA, CDR2 FQGNSA. Losses at the gene ends were 6 bases for V and 4 bases for J; bases not matched to a gene: 10. The CDR3 is 16 residues long. CDR3 in amino acids: CASSSSGGPTYNEQFF. Written as DNA, the CDR3 is TGTGCCAGCAGTTCCAGCGGGGGGCCTACGTACAATGAGCAGTTCTTC.

V usage is TRBV5-1 and J usage is TRBJ1-6; D is uncertain. The CDR3 is 17 amino acids. CDR1 and CDR2 (germline): SGHRS, YFSETQ. The V end was cut by 0 bases, the J end by 1 base, with 11 bases between. The CDR3 DNA reads TGCGCCAGCAGCTTGGGTCCAGGAAGATCCTATAATTCACCCCTCCACTTT. It specifies CASSLGPGRSYNSPLHF.

In this sample, this clonotype turned up many times. V and J are TRBV4-3 and TRBJ1-4; D unclear. The CDR3 consists of 14 residues. V lost 4 bases and J 4 bases, leaving 10 bases between the germline ends. Germline V gene lookup returns CDR1 LGHNA and CDR2 YSLEER. The CDR3 loop is CASSLVLSNEKLFF. DNA of the CDR3: TGCGCCAGCAGCCTTGTCTTAAGTAATGAAAAACTGTTTTTT.